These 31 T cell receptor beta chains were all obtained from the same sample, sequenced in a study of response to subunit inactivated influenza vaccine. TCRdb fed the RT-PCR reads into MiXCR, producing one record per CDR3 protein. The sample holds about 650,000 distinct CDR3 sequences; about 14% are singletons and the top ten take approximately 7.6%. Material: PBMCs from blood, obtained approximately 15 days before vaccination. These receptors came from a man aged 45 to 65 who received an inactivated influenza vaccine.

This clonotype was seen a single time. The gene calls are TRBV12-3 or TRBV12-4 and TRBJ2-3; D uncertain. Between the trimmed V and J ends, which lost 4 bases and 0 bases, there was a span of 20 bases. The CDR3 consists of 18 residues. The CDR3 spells CASSYIRWFRPSTDTQYF. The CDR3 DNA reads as TGTGCCAGCAGTTACATCCGGTGGTTCAGGCCGAGCACAGATACGCAGTATTTT.

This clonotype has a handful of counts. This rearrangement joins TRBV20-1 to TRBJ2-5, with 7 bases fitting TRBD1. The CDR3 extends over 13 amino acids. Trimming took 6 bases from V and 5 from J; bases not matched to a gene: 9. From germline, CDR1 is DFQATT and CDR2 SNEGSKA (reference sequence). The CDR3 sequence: CSAIVQGSETQYF. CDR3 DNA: TGCAGTGCAATCGTACAGGGGAGTGAGACCCAGTACTTC.

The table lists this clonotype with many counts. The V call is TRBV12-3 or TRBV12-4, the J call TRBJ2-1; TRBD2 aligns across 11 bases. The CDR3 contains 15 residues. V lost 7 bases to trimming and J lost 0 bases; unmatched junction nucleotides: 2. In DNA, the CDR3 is TGTGCCAGCACTAGCGGGAGGAGCTCCTACAATGAGCAGTTCTTC. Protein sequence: CASTSGRSSYNEQFF.

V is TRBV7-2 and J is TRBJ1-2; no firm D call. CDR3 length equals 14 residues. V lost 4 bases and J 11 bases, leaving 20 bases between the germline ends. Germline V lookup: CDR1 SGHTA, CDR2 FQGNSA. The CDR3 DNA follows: TGTGCCAGCAGCTCTCCCTTAAATTCTTGGGGTTACACCTTC. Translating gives CASSSPLNSWGYTF.

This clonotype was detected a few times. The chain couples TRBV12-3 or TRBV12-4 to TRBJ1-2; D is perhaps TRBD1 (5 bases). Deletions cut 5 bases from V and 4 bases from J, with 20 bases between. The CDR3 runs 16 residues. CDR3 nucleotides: TGTGCCAGCAGTCCACCCCCACATTGGGGCGGCTATGGCTACACCTTC. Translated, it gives CASSPPPHWGGYGYTF.

The CDR3 spells CASSQEWTGSYEQYF. Here the CDR3 DNA reads TGCGCCAGCAGCCAAGAATGGACAGGGTCCTACGAGCAGTACTTC. This chain links TRBV4-3 with TRBJ2-7, with 8 nucleotides matching TRBD1. The germline gives CDR1 LGHNA, CDR2 YSLEER. V shed 0 bases and J 1 base; nucleotides not matched to a gene: 2. The CDR3 has 15 amino acids.

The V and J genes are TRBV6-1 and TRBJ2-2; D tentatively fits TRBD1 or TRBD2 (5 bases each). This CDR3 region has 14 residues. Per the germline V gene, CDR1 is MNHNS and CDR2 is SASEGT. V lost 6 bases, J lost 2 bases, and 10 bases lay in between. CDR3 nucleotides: TGTGCCAGCAGAAGGGACGGAAACACCGGGGAGCTGTTTTTT. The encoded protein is CASRRDGNTGELFF.

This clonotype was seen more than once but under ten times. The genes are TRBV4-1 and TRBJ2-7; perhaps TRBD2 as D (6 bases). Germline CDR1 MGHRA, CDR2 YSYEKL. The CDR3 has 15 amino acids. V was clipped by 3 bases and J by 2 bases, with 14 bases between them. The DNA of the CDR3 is TGCGCCAGCAGCCACGATCCCAGGGAGGCCTACGAGCAGTACTTC. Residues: CASSHDPREAYEQYF.

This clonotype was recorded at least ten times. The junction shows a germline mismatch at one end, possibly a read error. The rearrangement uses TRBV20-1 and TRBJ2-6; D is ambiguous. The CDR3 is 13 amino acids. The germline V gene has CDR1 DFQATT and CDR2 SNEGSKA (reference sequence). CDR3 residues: CSARDSGANVLTF. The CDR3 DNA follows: TGCAGTGCTCGAGATAGTGGGGCCAACGTCCTGACTTTC.

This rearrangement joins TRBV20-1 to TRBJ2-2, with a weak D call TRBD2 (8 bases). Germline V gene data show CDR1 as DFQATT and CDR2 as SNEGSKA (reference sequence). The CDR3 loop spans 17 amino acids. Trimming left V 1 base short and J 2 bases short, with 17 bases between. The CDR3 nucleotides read TGCAGTGCTAGAGGAGGGACAGCGGGAGCCAACACCGGGGAGCTGTTTTTT. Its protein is CSARGGTAGANTGELFF.

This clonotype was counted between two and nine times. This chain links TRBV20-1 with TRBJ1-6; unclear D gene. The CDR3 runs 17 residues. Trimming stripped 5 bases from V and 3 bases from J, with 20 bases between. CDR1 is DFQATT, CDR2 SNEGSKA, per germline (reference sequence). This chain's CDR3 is CSADRQTAIIYNSPLHF. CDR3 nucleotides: TGCAGTGCTGACCGCCAAACAGCGATCATCTATAATTCACCCCTCCACTTT.

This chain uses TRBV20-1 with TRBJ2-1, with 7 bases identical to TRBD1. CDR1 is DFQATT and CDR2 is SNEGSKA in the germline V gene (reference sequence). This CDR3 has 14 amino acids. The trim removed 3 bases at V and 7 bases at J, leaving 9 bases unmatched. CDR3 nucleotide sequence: TGCAGTGCTAGCGAGGGGGCGCGGATGAATGAGCAGTTCTTC. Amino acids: CSASEGARMNEQFF.

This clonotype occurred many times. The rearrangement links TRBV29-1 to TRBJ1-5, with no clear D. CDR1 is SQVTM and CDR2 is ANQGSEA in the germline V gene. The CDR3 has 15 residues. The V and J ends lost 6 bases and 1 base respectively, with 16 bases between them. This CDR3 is CSVAFSSTSNQPQHF. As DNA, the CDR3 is TGCAGCGTCGCATTCTCCAGTACAAGCAATCAGCCCCAGCATTTT.

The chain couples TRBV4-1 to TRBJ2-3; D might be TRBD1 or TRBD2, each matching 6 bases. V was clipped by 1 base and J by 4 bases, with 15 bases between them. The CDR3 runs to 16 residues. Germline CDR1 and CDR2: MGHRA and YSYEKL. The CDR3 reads CASSQVRGDIPDTQYF. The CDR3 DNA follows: TGCGCCAGCAGCCAAGTAAGGGGGGACATCCCAGATACGCAGTATTTT.

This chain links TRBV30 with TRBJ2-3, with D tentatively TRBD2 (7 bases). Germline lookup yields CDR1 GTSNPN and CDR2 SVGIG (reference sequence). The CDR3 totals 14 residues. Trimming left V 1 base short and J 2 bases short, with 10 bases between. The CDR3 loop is CAWSAGGPTDTQYF. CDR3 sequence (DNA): TGTGCCTGGAGTGCGGGGGGCCCCACAGATACGCAGTATTTT. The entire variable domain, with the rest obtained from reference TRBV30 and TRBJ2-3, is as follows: SQTIHQWPATLVQPVGSPLSLECTVEGTSNPNLYWYRQAAGRGLQLLFYSVGIGQISSEVPQNLSASRPQDRQFILSSKKLLLSDSGFYLCAWSAGGPTDTQYFGPGTRLTVL.

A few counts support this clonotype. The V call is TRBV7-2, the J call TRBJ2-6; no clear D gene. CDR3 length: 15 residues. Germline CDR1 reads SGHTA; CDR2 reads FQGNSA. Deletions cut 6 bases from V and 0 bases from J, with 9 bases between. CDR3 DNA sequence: TGTGCCAGCAGAACCGTATACTCTGGGGCCAACGTCCTGACTTTC. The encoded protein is CASRTVYSGANVLTF.

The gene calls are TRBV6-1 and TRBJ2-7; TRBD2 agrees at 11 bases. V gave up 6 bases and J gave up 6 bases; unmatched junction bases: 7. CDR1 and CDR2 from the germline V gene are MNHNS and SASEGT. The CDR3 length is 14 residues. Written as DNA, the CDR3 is TGTGCCAGCAGAAGACTAGCGGGAACTGGCGAGCAGTACTTC. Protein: CASRRLAGTGEQYF.

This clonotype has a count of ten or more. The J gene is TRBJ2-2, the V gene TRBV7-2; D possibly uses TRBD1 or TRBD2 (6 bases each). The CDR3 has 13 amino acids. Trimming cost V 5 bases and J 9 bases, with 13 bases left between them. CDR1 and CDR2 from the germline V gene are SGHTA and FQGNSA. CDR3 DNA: TGTGCCAGCAGCGTAGGGGGGAAACGGGAGCTGTTTTTT. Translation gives CASSVGGKRELFF.

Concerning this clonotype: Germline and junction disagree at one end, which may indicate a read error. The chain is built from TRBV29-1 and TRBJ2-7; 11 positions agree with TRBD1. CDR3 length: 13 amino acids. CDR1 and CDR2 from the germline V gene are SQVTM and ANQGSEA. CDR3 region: CSAEGTGGYEQYF. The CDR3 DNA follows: TGCAGCGCTGAAGGGACAGGGGGCTACGAGCAGTACTTC.

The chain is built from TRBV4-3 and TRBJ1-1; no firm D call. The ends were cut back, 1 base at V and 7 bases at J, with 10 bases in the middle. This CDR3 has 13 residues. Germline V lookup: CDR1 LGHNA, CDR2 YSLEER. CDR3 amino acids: CASSQGMDREAFF. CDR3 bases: TGCGCCAGCAGCCAAGGCATGGACCGTGAAGCTTTCTTT.

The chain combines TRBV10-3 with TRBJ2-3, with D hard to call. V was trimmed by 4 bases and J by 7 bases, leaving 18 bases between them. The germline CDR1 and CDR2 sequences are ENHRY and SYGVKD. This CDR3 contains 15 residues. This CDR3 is CAISGDGLENHTQYF. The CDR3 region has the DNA TGTGCCATCAGTGGCGACGGCCTAGAAAACCATACGCAGTATTTT.

This chain's CDR3 is CASSLGEIEQYF. The CDR3 region has the DNA TGTGCCAGCAGCTTGGGAGAAATCGAGCAGTACTTC. The chain couples TRBV5-4 to TRBJ2-7; D unclear. The CDR3 runs to 12 residues. The V gene lost 0 bases and the J gene lost 6 bases, with 7 bases spanning the gap. Looked up from germline, CDR1 is SGHNT and CDR2 is YYREEE (reference sequence).

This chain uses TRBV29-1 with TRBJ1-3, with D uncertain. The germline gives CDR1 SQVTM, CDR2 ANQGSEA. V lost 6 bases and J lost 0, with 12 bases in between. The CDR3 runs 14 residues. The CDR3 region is CSVLAGLSGNTIYF. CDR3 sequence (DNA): TGCAGCGTCCTAGCGGGCCTCTCTGGAAACACCATATATTTT. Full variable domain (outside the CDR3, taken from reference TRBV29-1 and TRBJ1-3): SAVISQKPSRDICQRGTSLTIQCQVDSQVTMMFWYRQQPGQSLTLIATANQGSEATYESGFVIDKFPISRPNLTFSTLTVSNMSPEDSSIYLCSVLAGLSGNTIYFGEGSWLTVV.

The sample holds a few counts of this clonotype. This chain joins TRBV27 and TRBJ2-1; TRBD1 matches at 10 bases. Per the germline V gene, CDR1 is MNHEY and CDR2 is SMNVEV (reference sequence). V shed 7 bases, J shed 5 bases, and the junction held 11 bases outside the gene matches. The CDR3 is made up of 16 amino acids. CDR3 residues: CASTTLSGQGHNEQFF. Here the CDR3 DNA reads TGTGCCAGCACTACTTTATCGGGACAGGGGCACAATGAGCAGTTCTTC.

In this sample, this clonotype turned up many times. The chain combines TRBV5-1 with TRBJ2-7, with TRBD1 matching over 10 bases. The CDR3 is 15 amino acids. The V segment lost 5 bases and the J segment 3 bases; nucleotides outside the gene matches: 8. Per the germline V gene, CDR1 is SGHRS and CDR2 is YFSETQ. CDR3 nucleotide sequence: TGCGCCAGCAGTTTAGACAGGGGGCGTATCTACGAGCAGTACTTC. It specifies CASSLDRGRIYEQYF.

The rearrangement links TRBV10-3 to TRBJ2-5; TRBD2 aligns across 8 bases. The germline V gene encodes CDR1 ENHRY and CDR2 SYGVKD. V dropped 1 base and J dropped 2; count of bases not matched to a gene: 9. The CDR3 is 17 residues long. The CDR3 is CAISEFRGAGEQETQYF. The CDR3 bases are TGTGCCATCAGTGAGTTTCGCGGAGCGGGGGAACAAGAGACCCAGTACTTC.

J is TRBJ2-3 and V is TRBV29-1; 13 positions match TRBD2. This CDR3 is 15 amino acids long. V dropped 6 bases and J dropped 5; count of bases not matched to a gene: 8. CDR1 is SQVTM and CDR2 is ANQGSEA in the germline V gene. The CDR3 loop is CSVSTRLAGGDTQYF. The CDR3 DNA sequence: TGCAGCGTCTCAACCCGACTAGCGGGGGGAGATACGCAGTATTTT.

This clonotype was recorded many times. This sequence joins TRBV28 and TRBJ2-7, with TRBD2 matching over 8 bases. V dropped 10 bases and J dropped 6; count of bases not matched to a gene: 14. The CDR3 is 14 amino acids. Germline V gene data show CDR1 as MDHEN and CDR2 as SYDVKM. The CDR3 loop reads CATDRGGDFSEQYF. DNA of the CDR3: TGTGCCACAGACCGGGGGGGGGACTTTTCCGAGCAGTACTTC.

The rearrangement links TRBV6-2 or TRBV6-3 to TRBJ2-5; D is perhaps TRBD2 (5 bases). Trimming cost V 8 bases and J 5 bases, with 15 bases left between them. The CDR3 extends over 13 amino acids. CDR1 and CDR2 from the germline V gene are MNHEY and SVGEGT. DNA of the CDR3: TGTGCCAGCCTTCAAGGACTCGTGGAGACCCAGTACTTC. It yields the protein CASLQGLVETQYF.

The CDR3, as DNA: TGCGCCAGCAGTGAACTACTAGCGGGAGCCTACGAGCAGTACTTC. This gives the protein CASSELLAGAYEQYF. The J gene is TRBJ2-7, the V gene TRBV10-2; TRBD2 agrees at 11 bases. V dropped 3 bases and J dropped 2; count of bases not matched to a gene: 3. The germline V gene has CDR1 WSHSY and CDR2 SAAADI. The CDR3 has 15 amino acids.

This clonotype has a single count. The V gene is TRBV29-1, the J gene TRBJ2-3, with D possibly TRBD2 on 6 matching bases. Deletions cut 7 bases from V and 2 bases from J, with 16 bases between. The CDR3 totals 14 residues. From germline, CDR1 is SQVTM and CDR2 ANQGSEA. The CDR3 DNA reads TGCAGCGGTGCTCCGACTAGTGCCACAGATACGCAGTATTTT. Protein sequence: CSGAPTSATDTQYF.